The 7 T cell receptor beta chains below all came from one sample that was sequenced in a study of T cell clonality in common variable immunodeficiency. Study-level points and caveats: Reportedly, TCR beta sequences from common variable immunodeficiency showed fewer deletions and N-nucleotide insertions.

These receptors' targets are unknown. TCRdb's table, derived via immunoSEQ multiplex PCR, lists solely in-frame clones and lacks some. The sample was found to contain 15,000 to 20,000 clones, and every one recurs. The source material was peripheral blood mononuclear cells. The receptors derive from a human donor with common variable immunodeficiency.

There are a few counts of this clone. The read gets to within 3 residues of the CDR3 end, and the germline J gene fills in the rest. This chain uses TRBV6-2 or TRBV6-3 with TRBJ1-2; 7 bases fit TRBD1. Per germline, CDR1 MNHEY and CDR2 SVGEGT. Trimming cost V 2 bases and J 6 bases; bases outside gene matches: 12. CDR3 length equals 16 residues. The DNA read from the CDR3 is TGTGCCAGCAGTTACACCCGGGAAGGGGGCTTGAATGGC. Protein: CASSYTREGGLNG. In full, the CDR3 reads CASSYTREGGLNGYTF.

This clone has just a few counts. The read falls 3 residues short of the CDR3 end, and the missing part is taken from the germline J gene. This chain uses TRBV7-9 with TRBJ2-5, with 10 bases matching TRBD2. The CDR3 is 13 residues long. The ends lost 7 bases at V and 5 bases at J; junction bases unmatched: 4. CDR1 SEHNR and CDR2 FQNEAQ come from the germline V gene (reference sequence). The CDR3 loop reads CASIPAGGETQYF. The CDR3 bases that were read are TGTGCCAGCATCCCAGCGGGAGGGGAGACC.

A remark on this clone: The read falls 3 residues short of the CDR3 end, and the missing part is taken from the germline J gene. V usage is TRBV7-2 and J usage is TRBJ2-5; D unclear. Germline V lookup: CDR1 SGHTA, CDR2 FQGNSA. The length of the CDR3 is 15 residues. Trimming removed 2 bases at V and 4 bases at J, with 14 bases between. The CDR3 sequence: CASSLRPGGRETQYF. The DNA read from the CDR3 is TGTGCCAGCAGCTTAAGACCTGGCGGTAGAGAGACC.

This clone was recorded at least ten times. The CDR3 end falls 3 residues outside the read, so it is completed with the germline J gene. The chain employs TRBV7-8 and TRBJ2-1; D is possibly TRBD2 (7 bases). The V end lost 8 bases, the J end lost 4 bases, and 12 bases lay between the germline ends. From germline, CDR1 is SGHVS and CDR2 FQNEAQ. The CDR3 has 13 amino acids. The sequenced part of the CDR3 DNA is TGTGCCAGCGGCGGGGGCAATTACAATGAG. Translating it yields CASGGGNYNE. The CDR3, in full, reads CASGGGNYNEQFF. Full variable domain (missing parts from reference TRBV7-8 and TRBJ2-1): GAGVSQSPRYKVAKRGQDVALRCDPISGHVSLFWYQQALGQGPEFLTYFQNEAQLDKSGLPSDRFFAERPEGSVSTLKIQRTQQEDSAVYLCASGGGNYNEQFFGPGTRLTVL.

Turning to this clone: The read ends 3 residues before the CDR3 terminus; that terminus is restored from the germline J gene. The chain combines TRBV7-9 with TRBJ2-7, with TRBD1 as a possible D gene (5 bases). Germline values: CDR1 SEHNR, CDR2 FQNEAQ (reference sequence). Trimming cost V 1 base and J 2 bases, with 12 bases left between them. The CDR3 length is 15 residues. The CDR3 sequence: CASSLEVGRTYEQYF. The CDR3 bases that were read are TGTGCCAGCAGCTTAGAGGTGGGGCGGACCTACGAG.

This clone has a handful of counts. The read ends 3 residues shy of where the CDR3 ends; the end is completed using the germline J gene. V gene TRBV7-6 combines with J gene TRBJ2-5; TRBD2 aligns across 11 bases. The CDR3 spans 17 residues. J gave up 3 bases and V 3 bases, and 9 bases lay outside the gene matches. Germline-derived CDR1 and CDR2 are SGHVS and FNYEAQ. The CDR3 spells CASSFVSTSGREETQYF. Incomplete CDR3 DNA: TGTGCCAGCAGCTTTGTCTCCACTAGCGGGAGAGAAGAGACC. The full variable domain, in which reference TRBV7-6 and TRBJ2-5 provide the parts outside the CDR3, is GAGVSQSPRYKVTKRGQDVALRCDPISGHVSLYWYRQALGQGPEFLTYFNYEAQQDKSGLPNDRFSAERPEGSISTLTIQRTEQRDSAMYRCASSFVSTSGREETQYFGPGTRLLVL.

Only a few counts were recorded for this clone. The CDR3 extends 3 residues past the end of the read, so its final part is completed from the germline J gene. The chain has TRBV6-2 or TRBV6-3 and TRBJ2-7, with TRBD1 matching 9 bases. V shed 6 bases, J shed 4 bases, and the junction held 7 bases outside the gene matches. The CDR3 length is 14 residues. CDR1 is MNHEY and CDR2 is SVGEGT in the germline V gene. Partial CDR3 DNA: TGTGCCAGCAGACATCGGGACAGGGTTTACGAG. Protein product: CASRHRDRVYE. The entire CDR3 protein is CASRHRDRVYEQYF.